This T cell receptor (beta chain) was sequenced during a study of blood T cell repertoires in COVID-19. On the study more broadly: COVID-19 samples collected from the United States, Italy and Spain covered acute and convalescent phases. In each case, the material was cDNA or gDNA derived from T cells, B-cell-depleted T cells, or PBMCs.

Many counts were recorded for this clone. This sample also contains other DNA sequences that code for the same CDR3. V was cut by 6 bases and J by 6 bases, with 11 bases left in between. Looked up from germline, CDR1 is MDHEN and CDR2 is SYDVKM. The CDR3 has 12 amino acids. Per the original methods: Scientists estimated how many nucleated cells there were by amplifying reference gene primers. This table comes from immunoSEQ multiplex PCR, and its TCRdb copy is limited to in-frame clones, with some not included. Clone size and the V and J calls come from that table; the DNA yielded D and trimming. The data show some 260,000 clones, 65% to 85% seen once.

The sample comprised peripheral blood. This TCR was recovered from a woman aged 40-49 years with active or convalescent COVID-19. The V and J genes are TRBV28 and TRBJ1-2; maybe TRBD1 (6 bases). The CDR3: CASSNRQDGYTF. CDR3 DNA sequence: TGTGCCAGCAGCAACAGACAGGATGGCTACACCTTC.